Listed below are T cell receptor beta chains from one sample, sequenced in a study of cytomegalovirus exposure and HLA in healthy donors. Repertoires were generated with immunoSEQ multiplex PCR, while TCRdb's copy carries only in-frame clones and drops some. The table includes approximately 160,000 clones, about 80% detected once. The sequenced sample was PBMCs. The source is a woman in her 30s in good health and CMV-seropositive. Both conserved end residues are part of each CDR3. Each record gives: V gene, J gene, clone size, D gene, CDR3 DNA, CDR3 protein. The D gene is left open where the match is weak. Only some rows state a clone size, as once, few, many or a class for expanded clones.

>TRBV6-5|TRBJ2-1|-|-
TGTGCCAGCAGTTACTCGGCTAGCTCCTGGAATGAGCAGTTCTTC
CASSYSASSWNEQFF
>TRBV28|TRBJ1-5|-|-
TGTGCCAGCAGTTTGGGGGGGCCCAAACTAAATCAGCCCCAGCATTTT
CASSLGGPKLNQPQHF
>TRBV6-6|TRBJ1-4|-|TRBD1
TGTGCCAGCAGTTCCCTCGACAGGGCGGACGAAAAACTGTTTTTT
CASSSLDRADEKLFF
>TRBV5-1|TRBJ2-7|-|-
TGCGCCAGCAGCTTGGACGGTATGATCTACGAGCAGTACTTC
CASSLDGMIYEQYF
>TRBV2|TRBJ2-7|-|TRBD1
TGTGCCAGCAGTGGGACAGGGGATCGGGAGCAGTACTTC
CASSGTGDREQYF
>TRBV6-1|TRBJ1-2|few|-
TGTGCCAGCAGTGAAGGCATAGTCTATGGCTACACCTTC
CASSEGIVYGYTF
>TRBV9|TRBJ1-2|-|-
TGTGCCAGCAGCCCAGGTCTACAGGGAACGAGCTATGGCTACACCTTC
CASSPGLQGTSYGYTF
>TRBV7-9|TRBJ2-7|-|-
TGTGCCAGCAGCTTAGGACTTCCGAGGGTGTACGAGCAGTACTTC
CASSLGLPRVYEQYF
>TRBV6-5|TRBJ2-7|-|TRBD2
TGTGCCAGCAGTGGACTAGCGGGAGTGAGGAGCGAGCAGTACTTC
CASSGLAGVRSEQYF
>TRBV5-1|TRBJ1-2|-|TRBD1
TGCGCCAGCAGCTTAGAGGGACAGGGGGGATCTGGCTACACCTTC
CASSLEGQGGSGYTF
>TRBV10-1|TRBJ2-2|-|-
TGCGCCAGCAGCCTCACCGGGGAGCTGTTTTTT
CASSLTGELFF
>TRBV5-1|TRBJ2-4|-|TRBD1
TGCGCCAGCAGCGGGCCGACAGGGACGAACATTCAGTACTTC
CASSGPTGTNIQYF
>TRBV4-1|TRBJ2-1|few|TRBD2
TGCGCCAGCAGCCAAAGAGATAACAGCGGGAACGTGTACAATGAGCAGTTCTTC
CASSQRDNSGNVYNEQFF
>TRBV5-1|TRBJ2-3|-|-
TGCGCCAGCAGCCCCGAGGCGAGCACAGATACGCAGTATTTT
CASSPEASTDTQYF
>TRBV6-1|TRBJ2-3|-|-
TGTGCCAGCAGTGACCCCGCAGGGGCGACAGATACGCAGTATTTT
CASSDPAGATDTQYF
>TRBV19|TRBJ2-5|-|-
TGTGCCAGTAGTAGAGGGAACCAAGAGACCCAGTACTTC
CASSRGNQETQYF
>TRBV19|TRBJ1-1|-|TRBD1
TGTGCCAGTATAGGGGGCTTGATGAACACTGAAGCTTTCTTT
CASIGGLMNTEAFF
>TRBV6-5|TRBJ2-3|once|TRBD1
TGTGCCAGCAGTTTCGGACAGGGGTGGGGCACAGATACGCAGTATTTT
CASSFGQGWGTDTQYF
>TRBV5-6|TRBJ1-4|-|-
TGTGCCAGCAGCTTTAACGAGGGATTTGAAAAACTGTTTTTT
CASSFNEGFEKLFF
>TRBV18|TRBJ1-2|-|TRBD1
TGTGCCAGCTCACCGGGACAGGGGCTCAACTATGGCTACACCTTC
CASSPGQGLNYGYTF
>TRBV15|TRBJ2-1|-|TRBD2
TGTGCCACCAGCAGGGGCGGGAGCTCCTACAATGAGCAGTTCTTC
CATSRGGSSYNEQFF
>TRBV4-3|TRBJ2-7|-|TRBD1
TGCGCCAGCAGCCCCAACAGGGGGTACGAGCAGTACTTC
CASSPNRGYEQYF
>TRBV11-2|TRBJ2-3|-|TRBD2
TGTGCCAGCAGCTTGGGAGCGGGAGGCACAGATACGCAGTATTTT
CASSLGAGGTDTQYF
>TRBV5-8|TRBJ1-4|-|TRBD1
TGTGCCAGCAGCCACGAAAAACAGGGGGCATCGAAACTGTTTTTT
CASSHEKQGASKLFF
>TRBV6-1|TRBJ2-5|-|TRBD2
TGTGCCAGCAGTGAAGGACTAGCGGGAGTTCCTGAGACCCAGTACTTC
CASSEGLAGVPETQYF
>TRBV19|TRBJ2-5|-|TRBD1
TGTGCCAGTAGTAAGACCGGGACAGGGCCTCAAGAGACCCAGTACTTC
CASSKTGTGPQETQYF
>TRBV15|TRBJ1-5|-|TRBD1
TGTGCCACCAGCAAAACAGGGGGCCGGCCCCAGCATTTT
CATSKTGGRPQHF
>TRBV5-1|TRBJ1-2|-|TRBD1
TGCGCCAGCAGCTTGGAGGGGGCAGACTATGGCTACACCTTC
CASSLEGADYGYTF
>TRBV4-1|TRBJ2-7|once|TRBD1
TGCGCCAGCAGCCATTTGGGGGGACAGGGATTCCACGAGCAGTACTTC
CASSHLGGQGFHEQYF
>TRBV29-1|TRBJ2-1|few|TRBD2
TGCAGCGTTTACTCCGGGACTAGCGGTTGGAATGAGCAGTTCTTC
CSVYSGTSGWNEQFF
>TRBV11-3|TRBJ2-5|-|TRBD2
TGTGCCAGCAGCGCACTAGCGGGAGTGGAGACCCAGTACTTC
CASSALAGVETQYF
>TRBV6-4|TRBJ2-3|-|-
TGTGCCAGCAGCGCCGCAGGCACAGATACGCAGTATTTT
CASSAAGTDTQYF
>TRBV6-6|TRBJ2-3|-|TRBD1
TGTGCCAGCAGGACAGGGGGCCGCACAGATACGCAGTATTTT
CASRTGGRTDTQYF
>TRBV5-1|TRBJ2-3|-|-
TGCGCCAGCAGCTTGGGGGCTAGCACAGATACGCAGTATTTT
CASSLGASTDTQYF
>TRBV6-6|TRBJ1-2|once|TRBD1
TGTGCCAGCAGTTACAAGGGGACAGGGGATGGCTACACCTTC
CASSYKGTGDGYTF
>TRBV5-1|TRBJ2-5|-|TRBD2
TGCGCCAGCAGCTTGGCCCCTAGCGGGAGCCAGGAGACCCAGTACTTC
CASSLAPSGSQETQYF
>TRBV5-1|TRBJ2-7|-|TRBD2
TGCGCCAGCAGCCCTGATCCGGGACTAGCTAACGAGCAGTACTTC
CASSPDPGLANEQYF
>TRBV28|TRBJ1-3|-|-
TGTGCCAGCACCTTGGGAGGGGTGTACTCTGGAAACACCATATATTTT
CASTLGGVYSGNTIYF
>TRBV5-4|TRBJ2-7|few|TRBD2
TGTGCCAGCAGCTCCAAGACTAGCGGGAACCTCAACGAGCAGTACTTC
CASSSKTSGNLNEQYF
>TRBV7-8|TRBJ2-7|-|-
TGTGCCAGCAGCTTAGTCGGCGGCTCCTACGAGCAGTACTTC
CASSLVGGSYEQYF
>TRBV5-1|TRBJ1-1|-|TRBD1
TGCGCCAGCAGCCTATTACAGGGGGGGGAGACTGAAGCTTTCTTT
CASSLLQGGETEAFF
>TRBV5-4|TRBJ2-7|-|TRBD2
TGTGCCAGCAGCCCGGGACTAGCGGGTTTCTACGAGCAGTACTTC
CASSPGLAGFYEQYF
>TRBV4-2|TRBJ1-2|-|-
TGTGCCAGCAGCCAAGTCATCGGAGGCGCCTTTGGCTACACCTTC
CASSQVIGGAFGYTF
>TRBV4-3|TRBJ2-3|-|-
TGCGCCAGCAGCCAAGATTTGATGGGCGGCAAGGGGGCAGATACGCAGTATTTT
CASSQDLMGGKGADTQYF
>TRBV28|TRBJ1-2|-|-
TGTGCCAGCAGTTCCGACAGGCCTCCGAGTGGCTACACCTTC
CASSSDRPPSGYTF
>TRBV10-1|TRBJ2-3|once|-
TGCGCCAGCAGTGAGTTTTACAGACCTGATAGCACAGATACGCAGTATTTT
CASSEFYRPDSTDTQYF
>TRBV19|TRBJ2-3|-|TRBD2
TGTGCCAGTAGTCGACTAGCGGGAGGGTTCACAGATACGCAGTATTTT
CASSRLAGGFTDTQYF
>TRBV4-1|TRBJ2-3|-|TRBD2
TGCGCCAGCAGCTTTCACCAAGCGGGAGCCACAGATACGCAGTATTTT
CASSFHQAGATDTQYF
>TRBV5-1|TRBJ2-1|-|-
TGCGCCAGCAGCTTGGGACAGAGCTCCTACAATGAGCAGTTCTTC
CASSLGQSSYNEQFF
>TRBV27|TRBJ1-1|once|TRBD1
TGTGCCAGCAGCCGACAGGGGGCAAAGACTGAAGCTTTCTTT
CASSRQGAKTEAFF
>TRBV7-2|TRBJ1-4|-|-
TGTGCCAGCAGCCCACCGGGTGAAAAACTGTTTTTT
CASSPPGEKLFF
>TRBV28|TRBJ2-7|few|-
TGTGCCAGCAGGACCGACATTTACGAGCAGTACTTC
CASRTDIYEQYF
>TRBV10-3|TRBJ1-4|-|TRBD1
TGTGCCATCAGTGGGGACAGGGGTAATGAAAAACTGTTTTTT
CAISGDRGNEKLFF
>TRBV5-1|TRBJ2-7|-|TRBD1
TGCGCCAGCAATGGGGGACAGGGCTCCTACGAGCAGTACTTC
CASNGGQGSYEQYF
>TRBV30|TRBJ1-2|-|-
TGTGCCTGGAGTGCCAACAGGGAGGGAGGCTACACCTTC
CAWSANREGGYTF
>TRBV29-1|TRBJ1-1|-|-
TGCAGCGGCCTCGGGGTGAACACTGAAGCTTTCTTT
CSGLGVNTEAFF
>TRBV30|TRBJ2-4|-|-
TGTGCCTGGAGTTTAGCGCCCCACCCCAAAAACATTCAGTACTTC
CAWSLAPHPKNIQYF